This is a list of T cell receptor beta chains from one sample in a study of vaccination effects on CD4 cells after COVID-19. These receptors' antigens are unknown. The data were produced by immunoSEQ multiplex PCR, yet TCRdb's version contains in-frame clones alone and is incomplete. This sample has under 35,000 clones, with 74% found just once. The material was CD4+ T cells from PBMCs cultured without peptide, obtained after COVID-19 vaccination. Every receptor here comes from a human donor who received a COVID-19 vaccine. CDR3s leave out the opening cysteine and the closing phenylalanine or tryptophan. The order of the fields is V gene, clone size, J gene, CDR3 protein. Not all rows give a size; the values are once, few, many and, for expanded clones, a class.

V gene: TRBV21-1; clone size: -; J gene: TRBJ2-1; CDR3 protein: ASSPWGPAGADNEQF
V gene: TRBV19; clone size: -; J gene: TRBJ1-3; CDR3 protein: ASGSKNGNTIY
V gene: TRBV29-1; clone size: few; J gene: TRBJ1-5; CDR3 protein: SVGGNSNQPQH
V gene: TRBV2; clone size: -; J gene: TRBJ2-5; CDR3 protein: ASSRDRGGETQY
V gene: TRBV6-6; clone size: -; J gene: TRBJ2-5; CDR3 protein: ASSRRNSAGEGETQY
V gene: TRBV5-1; clone size: -; J gene: TRBJ1-2; CDR3 protein: ASSSGRTGSFYGYT
V gene: TRBV19; clone size: -; J gene: TRBJ1-5; CDR3 protein: ASSRDPWRSNQPQH
V gene: TRBV28; clone size: -; J gene: TRBJ1-2; CDR3 protein: ASSKGQDYGYT
V gene: TRBV6-5; clone size: few; J gene: TRBJ2-1; CDR3 protein: ASSPGTSHFDEQF
V gene: TRBV5-1; clone size: once; J gene: TRBJ2-5; CDR3 protein: ASSPVGAAETQY
V gene: TRBV21-1; clone size: -; J gene: TRBJ1-5; CDR3 protein: ASSIRRGDTRRGPQH
V gene: TRBV2; clone size: -; J gene: TRBJ2-1; CDR3 protein: ASRGLAGVYNEQF
V gene: TRBV24-1; clone size: -; J gene: TRBJ1-4; CDR3 protein: ATSERRDRDLATNEKLF
V gene: TRBV15; clone size: -; J gene: TRBJ2-1; CDR3 protein: ATSRGGPTGSNEQF